This T cell receptor (beta chain) was obtained from a study of human T cells and chemical hapten exposure. Study-level background: Patients got weekly scalp diphenylcyclopropenone doses over the approximately 24-week study. Epicutaneous patch tests delivered 0.01% DPC to the upper back, with evaluation at 6 days.

Broader study findings: There was no change with DPC sensitization in TCRs above 1 in 1000 frequency.

The time point here: pre-sensitization, week 0. Treatment: therapeutic diphenylcyclopropenone sensitization with weekly scalp DPC. CDR1 is SGHTA, CDR2 FQGNSA, per germline. The CDR3 contains 12 residues. The ends lost 3 bases at V and 12 bases at J; junction bases unmatched: 2. This clonotype was detected a few times. Its specificity is unknown. The study used a library that attached unique molecular identifiers to individual cDNA molecules. TCRdb used MiXCR to reprocess the RACE reads, holding one entry per CDR3 protein. The sample contains more than 250,000 distinct CDR3 sequences, about 9.4% of which appear only once.

This sequence originates from a woman between 35 and 50 years old with alopecia areata. Some clones in this sample may be carry-over from other donors' samples. Sequenced material: whole blood, taken in connection with sensitization to the hapten diphenylcyclopropenone (DPC). The chain couples TRBV7-2 to TRBJ2-1, with 10 bases fitting TRBD2. The CDR3 protein is CASSFSGRGQFF. CDR3 in DNA: TGTGCCAGCAGCTTCAGCGGGAGGGGGCAGTTCTTC.